This T cell receptor (beta chain) was captured by sequencing in a study of blood T cell repertoires in COVID-19. Turning to the study itself: T cells, B-cell-depleted T cells, or PBMCs provided the cDNA or gDNA that served as material.

Sequenced by immunoSEQ multiplex PCR; TCRdb stores in-frame clones only, minus some. This repertoire shows tens of thousands of clones, nearly 90% found once; its top ten account for 9% to 9.5%. The sequence came from a human donor in a cohort sampled during active COVID-19. The specimen sequenced was peripheral blood.

The CDR3 spells CASSEFGQDYGYTF. DNA for the CDR3: TGTGCCAGCAGTGAATTCGGACAGGACTATGGCTACACCTTC. The V call is TRBV6-1, the J call TRBJ1-2, with TRBD1 matching over 7 bases. In germline, CDR1 is MNHNS, CDR2 SASEGT. V gave up 2 bases and J gave up 3 bases; unmatched junction bases: 3. CDR3 length equals 14 residues.